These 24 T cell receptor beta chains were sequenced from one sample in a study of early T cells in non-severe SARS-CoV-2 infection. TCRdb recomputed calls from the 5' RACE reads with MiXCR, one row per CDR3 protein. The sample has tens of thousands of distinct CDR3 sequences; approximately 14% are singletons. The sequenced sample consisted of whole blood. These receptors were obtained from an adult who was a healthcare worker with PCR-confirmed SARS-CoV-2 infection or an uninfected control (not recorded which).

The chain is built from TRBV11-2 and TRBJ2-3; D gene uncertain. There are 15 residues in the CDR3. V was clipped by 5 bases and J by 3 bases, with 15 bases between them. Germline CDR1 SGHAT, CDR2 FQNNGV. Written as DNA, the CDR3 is TGTGCCAGCAGCCACCAGACGACACTAACAGATACGCAGTATTTT. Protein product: CASSHQTTLTDTQYF.

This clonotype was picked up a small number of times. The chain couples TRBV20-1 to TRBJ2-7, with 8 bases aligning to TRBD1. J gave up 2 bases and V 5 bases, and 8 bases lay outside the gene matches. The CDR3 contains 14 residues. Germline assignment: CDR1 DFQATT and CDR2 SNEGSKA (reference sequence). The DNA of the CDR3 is TGCAGTGCTGGACAGGGTCGGGTACCCTACGAGCAGTACTTC. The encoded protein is CSAGQGRVPYEQYF.

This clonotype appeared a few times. CDR3 DNA: TGTGCCAGCAACTATGGAACCTCCTCTGGGGCCAACGTCCTGACTTTC. It is translated as CASNYGTSSGANVLTF. The chain has TRBV28 and TRBJ2-6; D not resolved. In germline, CDR1 is MDHEN, CDR2 SYDVKM. V was cut by 7 bases and J by 0 bases, with 13 bases left in between. This CDR3 region has 16 residues.

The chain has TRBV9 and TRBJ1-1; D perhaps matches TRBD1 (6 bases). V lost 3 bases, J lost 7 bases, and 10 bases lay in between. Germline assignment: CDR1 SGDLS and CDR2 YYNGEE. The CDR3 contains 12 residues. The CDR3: CASSAPTGEAFF. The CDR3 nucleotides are TGTGCCAGCAGCGCCCCGACAGGTGAAGCTTTCTTT.

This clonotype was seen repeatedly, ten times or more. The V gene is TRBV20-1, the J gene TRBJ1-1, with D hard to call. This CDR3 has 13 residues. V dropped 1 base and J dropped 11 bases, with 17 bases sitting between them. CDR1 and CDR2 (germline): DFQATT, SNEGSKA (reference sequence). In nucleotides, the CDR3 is TGCAGTGCTAGAGGTGTCGGGAATGCGGAGGCTTTCTTT. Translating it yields CSARGVGNAEAFF.

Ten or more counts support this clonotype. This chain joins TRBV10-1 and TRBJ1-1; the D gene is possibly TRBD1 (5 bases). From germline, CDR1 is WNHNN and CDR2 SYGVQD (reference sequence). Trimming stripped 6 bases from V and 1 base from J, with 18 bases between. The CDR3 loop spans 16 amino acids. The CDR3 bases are TGCGCCAGCAGCGGAGGGGCTGGCAGGAGGAACACTGAAGCTTTCTTT. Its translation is CASSGGAGRRNTEAFF.

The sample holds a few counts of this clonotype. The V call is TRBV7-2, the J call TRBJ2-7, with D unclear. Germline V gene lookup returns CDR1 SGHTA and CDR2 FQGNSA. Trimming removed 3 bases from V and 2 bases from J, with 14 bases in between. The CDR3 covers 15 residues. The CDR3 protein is CASSLVSSSAYEQYF. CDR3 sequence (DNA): TGTGCCAGCAGCTTGGTTAGTAGTTCAGCCTACGAGCAGTACTTC.

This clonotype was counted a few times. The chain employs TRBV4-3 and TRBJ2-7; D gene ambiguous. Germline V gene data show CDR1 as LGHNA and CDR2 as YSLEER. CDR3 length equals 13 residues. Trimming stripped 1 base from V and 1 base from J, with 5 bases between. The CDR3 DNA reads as TGCGCCAGCAGCCAAGGTCATTCCTACGAGCAGTACTTC. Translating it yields CASSQGHSYEQYF.

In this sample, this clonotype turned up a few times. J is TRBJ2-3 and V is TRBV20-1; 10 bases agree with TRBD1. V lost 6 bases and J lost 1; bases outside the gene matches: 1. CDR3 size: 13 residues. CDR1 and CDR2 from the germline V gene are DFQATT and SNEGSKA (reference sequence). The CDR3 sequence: CSAGTGGTDTQYF. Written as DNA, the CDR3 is TGCAGTGCCGGGACAGGGGGCACAGATACGCAGTATTTT.

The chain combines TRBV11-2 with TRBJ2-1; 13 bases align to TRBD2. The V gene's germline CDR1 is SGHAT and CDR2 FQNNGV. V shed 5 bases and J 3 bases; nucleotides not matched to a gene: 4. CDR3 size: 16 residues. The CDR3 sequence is CASSPTSGGNYNEQFF. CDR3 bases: TGTGCCAGCAGCCCGACTAGCGGGGGGAACTACAATGAGCAGTTCTTC.

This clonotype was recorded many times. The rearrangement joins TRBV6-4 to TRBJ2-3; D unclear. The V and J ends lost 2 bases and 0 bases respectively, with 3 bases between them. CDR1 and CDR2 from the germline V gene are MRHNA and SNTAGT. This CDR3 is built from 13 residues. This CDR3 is CASSDQSTDTQYF. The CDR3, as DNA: TGTGCCAGCAGTGACCAGAGCACAGATACGCAGTATTTT.

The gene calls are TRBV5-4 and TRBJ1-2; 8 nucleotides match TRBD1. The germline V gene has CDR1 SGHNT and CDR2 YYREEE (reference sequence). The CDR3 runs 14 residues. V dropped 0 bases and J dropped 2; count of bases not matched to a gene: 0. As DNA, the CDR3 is TGTGCCAGCAGCTTGGGGGACAGGAACTATGGCTACACCTTC. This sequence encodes CASSLGDRNYGYTF.

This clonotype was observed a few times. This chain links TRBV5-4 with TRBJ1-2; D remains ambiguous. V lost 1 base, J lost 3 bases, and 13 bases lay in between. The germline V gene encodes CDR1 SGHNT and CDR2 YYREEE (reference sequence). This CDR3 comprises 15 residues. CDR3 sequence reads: CASSLPSGRDYGYTF. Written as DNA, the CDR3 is TGTGCCAGCAGCTTGCCTTCTGGACGAGACTATGGCTACACCTTC.

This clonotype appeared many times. The CDR3 bases are TGTGCCAGCAGTCCACAGGGGTATTCCACTGAAGCTTTCTTT. Its translation is CASSPQGYSTEAFF. This chain joins TRBV28 and TRBJ1-1; 7 nucleotides agree with TRBD1. V was pared by 5 bases and J by 4 bases, with 7 bases of the junction left unmatched. The germline CDR1 and CDR2 sequences are MDHEN and SYDVKM. This CDR3 has 14 residues.

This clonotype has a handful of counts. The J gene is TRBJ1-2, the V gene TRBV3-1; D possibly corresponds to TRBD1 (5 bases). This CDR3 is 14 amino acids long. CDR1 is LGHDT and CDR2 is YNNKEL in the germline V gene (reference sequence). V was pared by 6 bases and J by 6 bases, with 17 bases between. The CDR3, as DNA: TGTGCCAGCAGGATGGTTCAAGGGGCGGATGGCTACACCTTC. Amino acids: CASRMVQGADGYTF.

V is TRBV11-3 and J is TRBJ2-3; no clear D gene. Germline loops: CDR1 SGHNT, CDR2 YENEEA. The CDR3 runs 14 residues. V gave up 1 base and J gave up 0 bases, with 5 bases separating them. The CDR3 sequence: CASSLAASTDTQYF. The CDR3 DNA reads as TGTGCCAGCAGCTTAGCCGCTAGCACAGATACGCAGTATTTT.

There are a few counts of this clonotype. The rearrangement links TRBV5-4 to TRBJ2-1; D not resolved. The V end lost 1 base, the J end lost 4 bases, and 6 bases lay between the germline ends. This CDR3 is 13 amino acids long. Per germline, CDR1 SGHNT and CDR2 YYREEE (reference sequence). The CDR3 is CASSLKEYNEQFF. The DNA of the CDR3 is TGTGCCAGCAGCTTGAAGGAATACAATGAGCAGTTCTTC.

The CDR3 nucleotides are TGTGCCAGCAGTGTCGAGCGGGGGCGTCTTAATGAGCAGTTCTTC. It translates to CASSVERGRLNEQFF. This chain uses TRBV6-4 with TRBJ2-1; 8 bases align to TRBD2. This CDR3 has 15 amino acids. The J segment lost 7 bases and the V segment lost 4 bases, leaving 9 bases of the junction unmatched. The germline gives CDR1 MRHNA, CDR2 SNTAGT.

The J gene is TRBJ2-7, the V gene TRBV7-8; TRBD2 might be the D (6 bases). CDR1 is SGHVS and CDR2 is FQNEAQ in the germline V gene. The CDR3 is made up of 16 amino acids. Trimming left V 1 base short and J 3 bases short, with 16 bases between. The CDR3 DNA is TGTGCCAGCAGCTTAGGGGGACTTTACCGTCTCTACGAGCAGTACTTC. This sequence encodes CASSLGGLYRLYEQYF.

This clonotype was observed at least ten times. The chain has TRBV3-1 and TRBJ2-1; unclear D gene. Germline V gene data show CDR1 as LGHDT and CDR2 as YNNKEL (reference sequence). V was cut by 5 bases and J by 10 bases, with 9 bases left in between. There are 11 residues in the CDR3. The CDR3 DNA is TGTGCCAGCAGCTATAACACCGAGCAGTTCTTC. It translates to CASSYNTEQFF.

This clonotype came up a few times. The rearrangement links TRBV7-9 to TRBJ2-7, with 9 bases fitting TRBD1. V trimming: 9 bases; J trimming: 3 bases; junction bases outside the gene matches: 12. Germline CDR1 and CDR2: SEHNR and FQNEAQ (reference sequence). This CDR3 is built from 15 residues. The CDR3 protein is CASRGGQGNVYEQYF. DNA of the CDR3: TGTGCCAGTCGAGGAGGACAGGGGAATGTCTACGAGCAGTACTTC.

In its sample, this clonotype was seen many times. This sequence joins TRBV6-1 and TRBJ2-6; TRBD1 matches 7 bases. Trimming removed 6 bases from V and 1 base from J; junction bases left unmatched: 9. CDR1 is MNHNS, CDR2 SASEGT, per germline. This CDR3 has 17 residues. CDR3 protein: CASRKEDRTSGANVLTF. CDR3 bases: TGTGCCAGCAGGAAAGAGGACAGGACTTCTGGGGCCAACGTCCTGACTTTC.

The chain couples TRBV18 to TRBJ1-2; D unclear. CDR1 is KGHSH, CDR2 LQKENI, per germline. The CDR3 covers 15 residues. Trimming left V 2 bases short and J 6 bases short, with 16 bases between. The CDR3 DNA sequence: TGTGCCAGCTCACCATCTTCGTCGAGGGAGGATGGCTACACCTTC. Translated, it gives CASSPSSSREDGYTF.

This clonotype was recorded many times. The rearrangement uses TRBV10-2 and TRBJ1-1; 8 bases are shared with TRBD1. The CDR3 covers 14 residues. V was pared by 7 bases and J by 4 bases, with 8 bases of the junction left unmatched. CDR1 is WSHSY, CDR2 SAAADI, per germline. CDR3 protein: CASTTTDRGTEAFF. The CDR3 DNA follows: TGCGCCAGCACTACAACCGACAGGGGCACTGAAGCTTTCTTT.